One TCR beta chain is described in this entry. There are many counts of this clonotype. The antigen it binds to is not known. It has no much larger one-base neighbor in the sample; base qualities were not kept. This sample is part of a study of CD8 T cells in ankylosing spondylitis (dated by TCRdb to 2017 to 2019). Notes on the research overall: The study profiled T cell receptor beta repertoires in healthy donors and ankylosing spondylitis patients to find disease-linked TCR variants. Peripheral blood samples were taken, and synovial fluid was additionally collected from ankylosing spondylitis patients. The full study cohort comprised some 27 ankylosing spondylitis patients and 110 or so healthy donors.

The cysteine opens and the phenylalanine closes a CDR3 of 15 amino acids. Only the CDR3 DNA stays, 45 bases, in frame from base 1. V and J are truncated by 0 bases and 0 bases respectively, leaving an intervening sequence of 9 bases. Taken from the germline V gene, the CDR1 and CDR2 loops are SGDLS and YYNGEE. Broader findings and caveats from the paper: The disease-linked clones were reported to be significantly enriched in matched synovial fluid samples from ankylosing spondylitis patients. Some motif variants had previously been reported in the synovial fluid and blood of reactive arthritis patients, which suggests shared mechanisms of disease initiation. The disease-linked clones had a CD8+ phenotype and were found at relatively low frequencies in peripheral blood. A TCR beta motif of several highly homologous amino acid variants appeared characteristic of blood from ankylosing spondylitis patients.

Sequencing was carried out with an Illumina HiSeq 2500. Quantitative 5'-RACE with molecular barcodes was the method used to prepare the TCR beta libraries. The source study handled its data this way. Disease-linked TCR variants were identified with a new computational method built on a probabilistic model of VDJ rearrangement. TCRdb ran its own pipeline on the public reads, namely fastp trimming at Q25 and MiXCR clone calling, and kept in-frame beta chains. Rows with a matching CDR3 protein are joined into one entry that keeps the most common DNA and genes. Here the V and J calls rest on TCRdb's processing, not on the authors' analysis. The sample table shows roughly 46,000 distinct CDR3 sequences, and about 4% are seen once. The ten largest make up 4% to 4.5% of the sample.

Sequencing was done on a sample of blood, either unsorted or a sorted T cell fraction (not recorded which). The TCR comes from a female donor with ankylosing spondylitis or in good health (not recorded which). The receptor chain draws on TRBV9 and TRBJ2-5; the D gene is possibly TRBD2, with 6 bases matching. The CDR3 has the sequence CASSVGGADQETQYF. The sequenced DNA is TGTGCCAGCAGCGTAGGCGGGGCAGACCAAGAGACCCAGTACTTC.